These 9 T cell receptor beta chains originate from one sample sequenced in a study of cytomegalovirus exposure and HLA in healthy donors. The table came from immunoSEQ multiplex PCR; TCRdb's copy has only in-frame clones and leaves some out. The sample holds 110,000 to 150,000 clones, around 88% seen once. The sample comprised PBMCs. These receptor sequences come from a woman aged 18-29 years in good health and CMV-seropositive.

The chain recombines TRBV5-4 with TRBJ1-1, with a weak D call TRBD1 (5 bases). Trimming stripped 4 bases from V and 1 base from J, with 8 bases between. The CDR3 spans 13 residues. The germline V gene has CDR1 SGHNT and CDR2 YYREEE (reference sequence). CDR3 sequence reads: CASSRDRNTEAFF. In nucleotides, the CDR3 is TGTGCCAGCAGCCGTGACAGGAACACTGAAGCTTTCTTT.

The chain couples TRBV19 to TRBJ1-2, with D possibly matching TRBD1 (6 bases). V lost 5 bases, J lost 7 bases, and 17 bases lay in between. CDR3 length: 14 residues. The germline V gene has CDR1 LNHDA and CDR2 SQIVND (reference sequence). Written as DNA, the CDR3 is TGTGCCAGTAGTCTCTTGGACCCAGGGGTTGGCTACACCTTC. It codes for CASSLLDPGVGYTF.

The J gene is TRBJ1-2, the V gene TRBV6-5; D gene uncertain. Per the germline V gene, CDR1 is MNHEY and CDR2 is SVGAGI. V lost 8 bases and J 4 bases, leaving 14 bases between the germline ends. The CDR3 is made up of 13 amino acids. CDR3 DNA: TGTGCCAGCGGCTCCTTGGCCCCCTATGGCTACACCTTC. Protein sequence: CASGSLAPYGYTF.

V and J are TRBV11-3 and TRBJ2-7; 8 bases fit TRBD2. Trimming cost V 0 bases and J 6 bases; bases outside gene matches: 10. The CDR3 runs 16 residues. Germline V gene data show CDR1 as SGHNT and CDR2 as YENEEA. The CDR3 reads CASSLDIREGRPEQYF. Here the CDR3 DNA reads TGTGCCAGCAGCTTAGATATCCGGGAGGGCCGTCCCGAGCAGTACTTC. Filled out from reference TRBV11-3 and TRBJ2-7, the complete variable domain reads EAGVVQSPRYKIIEKKQPVAFWCNPISGHNTLYWYLQNLGQGPELLIRYENEEAVDDSQLPKDRFSAERLKGVDSTLKIQPAELGDSAVYLCASSLDIREGRPEQYFGPGTRLTVT.

In nucleotides, the CDR3 is TGCGCCAGCAGCGGCAACACTAACTATGGCTACACCTTC. This encodes CASSGNTNYGYTF. V gene TRBV5-1 combines with J gene TRBJ1-2; D ambiguous. CDR1 is SGHRS, CDR2 YFSETQ, per germline. V lost 4 bases and J lost 0, with 7 bases in between. This CDR3 is 13 amino acids long. Full variable domain (missing parts from reference TRBV5-1 and TRBJ1-2): KAGVTQTPRYLIKTRGQQVTLSCSPISGHRSVSWYQQTPGQGLQFLFEYFSETQRNKGNFPGRFSGRQFSNSRSEMNVSTLELGDSALYLCASSGNTNYGYTFGSGTRLTVV.

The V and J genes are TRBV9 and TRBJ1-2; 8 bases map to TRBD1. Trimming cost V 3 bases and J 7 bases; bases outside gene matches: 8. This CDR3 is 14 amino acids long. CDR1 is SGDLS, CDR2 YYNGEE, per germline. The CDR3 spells CASSARQGTRGYTF. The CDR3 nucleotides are TGTGCCAGCAGCGCCAGACAGGGGACCCGTGGCTACACCTTC.

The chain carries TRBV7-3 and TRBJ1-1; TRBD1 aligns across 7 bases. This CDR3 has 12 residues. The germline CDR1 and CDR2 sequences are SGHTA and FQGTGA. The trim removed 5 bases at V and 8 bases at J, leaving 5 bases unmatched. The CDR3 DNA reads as TGTGCCAGCAGCCCGTCGGGACAGGAAGCTTTCTTT. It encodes CASSPSGQEAFF.

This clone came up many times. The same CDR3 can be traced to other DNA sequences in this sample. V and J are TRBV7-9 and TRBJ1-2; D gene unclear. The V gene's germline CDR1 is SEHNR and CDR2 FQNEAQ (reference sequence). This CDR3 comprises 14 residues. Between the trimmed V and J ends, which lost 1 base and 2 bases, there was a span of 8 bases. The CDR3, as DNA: TGTGCCAGCAGCTTAGGATCCGGGAACTATGGCTACACCTTC. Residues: CASSLGSGNYGYTF.

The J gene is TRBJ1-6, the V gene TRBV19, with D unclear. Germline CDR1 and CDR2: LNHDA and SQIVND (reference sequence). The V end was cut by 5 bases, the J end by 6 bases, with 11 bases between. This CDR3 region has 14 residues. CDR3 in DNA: TGTGCCAGTAGTCTGCGCGAGTCTAATTCACCCCTCCACTTT. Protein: CASSLRESNSPLHF. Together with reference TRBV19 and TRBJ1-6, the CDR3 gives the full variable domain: DGGITQSPKYLFRKEGQNVTLSCEQNLNHDAMYWYRQDPGQGLRLIYYSQIVNDFQKGDIAEGYSVSREKKESFPLTVTSAQKNPTAFYLCASSLRESNSPLHFGNGTRLTVT.